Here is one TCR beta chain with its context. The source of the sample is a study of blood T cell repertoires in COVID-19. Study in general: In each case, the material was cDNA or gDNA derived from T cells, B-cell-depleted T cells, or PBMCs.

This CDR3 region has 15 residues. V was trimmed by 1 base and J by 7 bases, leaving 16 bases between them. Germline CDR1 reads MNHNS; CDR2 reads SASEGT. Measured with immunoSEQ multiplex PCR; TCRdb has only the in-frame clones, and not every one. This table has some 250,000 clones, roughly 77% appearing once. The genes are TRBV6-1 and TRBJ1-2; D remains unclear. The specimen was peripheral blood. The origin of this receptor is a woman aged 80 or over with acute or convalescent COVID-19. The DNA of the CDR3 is TGTGCCAGCAGTGAAGTCGCCAGAGGAATGAGTGGCTACACCTTC. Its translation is CASSEVARGMSGYTF.